Described below is a single T cell receptor beta chain sequence and its context. V lost 4 bases, J lost 5 bases, and 8 bases lay in between. Germline CDR1 LGHDT, CDR2 YNNKEL (reference sequence). CDR3 size: 12 residues. Original methodology: By means of reference gene primer amplification, nucleated cell counts were estimated. TCRdb's table, derived via immunoSEQ multiplex PCR, lists solely in-frame clones and lacks some. That table is the source of V, J and clone size, and D and trimming were worked out from the DNA. Here the sample spans around 150,000 clones, around four fifths being singletons. The sample comes from a study of blood T cell repertoires in COVID-19. Study-wide context: Sources were T cells, B-cell-depleted T cells, or PBMCs; the material itself was cDNA or gDNA.

The receptor's source is a woman aged 80 or older with acute or convalescent COVID-19. The V and J genes are TRBV3-1 (or the pseudogene TRBV3-2) and TRBJ2-5; D remains unclear. Input material: peripheral blood. The CDR3 region has the DNA TGTGCCAGCAGCCTGCACGGGGAGACCCAGTACTTC. Translating it yields CASSLHGETQYF.